Each of the 16 T cell receptor beta chains below was sequenced from the same sample in a study of regulatory T cells in long-lasting Graves disease. Sequencing libraries for TCR beta were prepared with iRepertoire HTBI primers and Arm-PCR of CDR3 regions. Each CDR3 protein is one row after TCRdb ran MiXCR on the multiplex PCR reads. The sample consists of fewer than 450,000 distinct CDR3 sequences, around 21% of them appearing once. Time point specified: persistent/refractory GD, antithyroid drugs over 5 years with positive TRAb. Making the TCR library involved RNA that had been extracted from PBMCs. The specimen comprised peripheral blood mononuclear cells (PBMCs), sampled when the disease was refractory, from a patient treated with antithyroid drugs. Source of these receptors: a female donor with Graves disease.

This clonotype was seen a handful of times. The chain employs TRBV20-1 and TRBJ2-3; D call uncertain. Germline CDR1 DFQATT, CDR2 SNEGSKA (reference sequence). Trimming took off 1 base at V and 6 bases at J, with 11 bases between the two ends. This CDR3 comprises 13 residues. The CDR3 region is CSARGLYLDTQYF. Written as DNA, the CDR3 is TGCAGTGCTAGAGGACTGTATCTTGATACGCAGTATTTT.

This clonotype appeared a few times. The CDR3 protein is CASSEYRLADSYEQYF. CDR3 coding DNA: TGTGCCAGCAGTGAATATAGACTAGCGGACTCCTACGAGCAGTACTTC. V is TRBV2 and J is TRBJ2-7; 9 nucleotides align to TRBD2. The CDR3 consists of 16 residues. V was clipped by 2 bases and J by 0 bases; unmatched bases: 5. Germline CDR1 reads SNHLY; CDR2 reads FYNNEI.

The genes are TRBV6-2 or TRBV6-3 and TRBJ1-5; the D gene is possibly TRBD1 (6 bases). The CDR3 runs 14 residues. V shed 6 bases and J shed 3 bases, with 12 bases lying between them. Germline V CDR1 and CDR2: MNHEY, SVGEGT. CDR3 sequence reads: CASRPGQLNQPQHF. The CDR3 DNA follows: TGTGCCAGCAGACCCGGACAGCTCAATCAGCCCCAGCATTTT.

The J gene is TRBJ1-2, the V gene TRBV14; TRBD1 agrees at 7 bases. Germline trimming cut 4 bases from V and 6 bases from J; bases unmatched to any gene: 8. Germline loops: CDR1 SGHDN, CDR2 FVKESK. The CDR3 totals 14 residues. The CDR3 bases are TGTGCCAGCAGCCTTCGGACAGGAACGGATGGCTACACCTTC. It encodes CASSLRTGTDGYTF.

The rearrangement uses TRBV20-1 and TRBJ2-7; D gene ambiguous. Trimming stripped 7 bases from V and 4 bases from J, with 17 bases between. This CDR3 spans 13 amino acids. Germline CDR1 DFQATT, CDR2 SNEGSKA (reference sequence). The CDR3: CSVTTGRRYEQYF. The CDR3 DNA sequence: TGCAGTGTAACGACCGGGCGCCGATACGAGCAGTACTTC.

V and J are TRBV3-1 and TRBJ1-2; 7 nucleotides match TRBD1. J lost 8 bases, V lost 4 bases, and 10 bases had no gene match. CDR1 is LGHDT and CDR2 is YNNKEL in the germline V gene (reference sequence). The CDR3 totals 14 residues. The CDR3, as DNA: TGTGCCAGCAGCCGACAGGGAAGCCGGGACGGCTACACCTTC. It codes for CASSRQGSRDGYTF.

In its sample, this clonotype was seen many times. The rearrangement joins TRBV6-2 or TRBV6-3 to TRBJ2-7, with 9 bases that match TRBD1. There are 15 residues in the CDR3. Germline values: CDR1 MNHEY, CDR2 SVGEGT. V lost 6 bases, J lost 5 bases, and 11 bases stayed unmatched. The DNA of the CDR3 is TGTGCCAGCAGATCTATAGGGACAGGGATCGACGAGCAGTACTTC. Translated: CASRSIGTGIDEQYF.

This clonotype was seen a few times. The chain employs TRBV20-1 and TRBJ1-5; the D gene is possibly TRBD1 (6 bases). Germline V gives CDR1 DFQATT, CDR2 SNEGSKA (reference sequence). Deletions cut 3 bases from V and 2 bases from J, with 14 bases between. The CDR3 covers 15 residues. CDR3 sequence (DNA): TGCAGTGCTAGGGGGGCGGGGGATGGCAATCAGCCCCAGCATTTT. Translating it yields CSARGAGDGNQPQHF.

The chain recombines TRBV29-1 with TRBJ1-4; D perhaps matches TRBD1 (5 bases). CDR1 SQVTM and CDR2 ANQGSEA come from the germline V gene. V was shortened by 6 bases and J by 0 bases, with 17 bases between the two germline ends. The length of the CDR3 is 16 residues. CDR3 loop: CSVGTPGSATNEKLFF. The DNA for the CDR3 is TGCAGCGTGGGGACCCCAGGGTCTGCAACTAATGAAAAACTGTTTTTT.

This clonotype was counted at least ten times. V and J are TRBV28 and TRBJ1-5; TRBD1 matches 7 bases. Losses at the gene ends were 5 bases for V and 3 bases for J; bases not matched to a gene: 13. Germline V lookup: CDR1 MDHEN, CDR2 SYDVKM. This CDR3 has 17 amino acids. The CDR3 DNA reads as TGTGCCAGCAGTCCGCCCGTTTTACAGGGGCCCAATCAGCCCCAGCATTTT. This encodes CASSPPVLQGPNQPQHF.

This chain uses TRBV20-1 with TRBJ2-5; 16 bases line up with TRBD2. J gave up 5 bases and V 0 bases, and 6 bases lay outside the gene matches. The CDR3 extends over 17 amino acids. Germline V gene lookup returns CDR1 DFQATT and CDR2 SNEGSKA (reference sequence). The CDR3 spells CSARDLGTSGRAETQYF. The DNA of the CDR3 is TGCAGTGCTAGAGACCTGGGGACTAGCGGGAGGGCTGAGACCCAGTACTTC.

There are a few counts of this clonotype. The J gene is TRBJ1-5, the V gene TRBV10-3; D perhaps matches TRBD1 (5 bases). The germline V and J ends were trimmed by 3 bases and 4 bases, with 10 bases remaining between them. This CDR3 region has 14 residues. CDR1 ENHRY and CDR2 SYGVKD come from the germline V gene. CDR3 sequence: CAISDPGRNQPQHF. The DNA for the CDR3 is TGTGCCATCAGTGACCCAGGGAGGAATCAGCCCCAGCATTTT.

This clonotype was detected a few times. The chain is built from TRBV19 and TRBJ1-2, with D unresolved. The CDR3 loop spans 15 amino acids. CDR1 is LNHDA, CDR2 SQIVND, per germline (reference sequence). V was pared by 0 bases and J by 8 bases, with 16 bases between. This chain's CDR3 is CASSIDGRIPRGYTF. DNA of the CDR3: TGTGCCAGTAGTATAGACGGAAGGATACCTCGGGGCTACACCTTC.

The chain couples TRBV18 to TRBJ1-1; D remains ambiguous. Germline V lookup: CDR1 KGHSH, CDR2 LQKENI. V shed 4 bases and J shed 0 bases, with 9 bases lying between them. The CDR3 is 14 amino acids. The CDR3 DNA is TGTGCCAGCTCACAGACTCCGGTGAACACTGAAGCTTTCTTT. Protein sequence: CASSQTPVNTEAFF. Drawing the rest from reference TRBV18 and TRBJ1-1, the complete variable domain is NAGVMQNPRHLVRRRGQEARLRCSPMKGHSHVYWYRQLPEEGLKFMVYLQKENIIDESGMPKERFSAEFPKEGPSILRIQQVVRGDSAAYFCASSQTPVNTEAFFGQGTRLTVV.

This clonotype was detected a few times. The chain joins TRBV12-3 or TRBV12-4 to TRBJ1-5; D is perhaps TRBD1 (6 bases). V lost 7 bases and J 6 bases, leaving 16 bases between the germline ends. CDR3 length: 14 amino acids. The CDR3 DNA follows: TGTGCCAGCACCAATCAGGGGTTATTTCAGCCCCAGCATTTT. As protein: CASTNQGLFQPQHF.

This chain links TRBV30 with TRBJ1-5; D is unresolved. V was shortened by 2 bases and J by 7 bases, with 12 bases between the two germline ends. Per germline, CDR1 GTSNPN and CDR2 SVGIG (reference sequence). CDR3 length equals 13 residues. In DNA, the CDR3 is TGTGCCTGGAGTTCGGTACTAGGGCAGCCCCAGCATTTT. Residues: CAWSSVLGQPQHF. The full variable domain, rest sourced from reference TRBV30 and TRBJ1-5, is SQTIHQWPATLVQPVGSPLSLECTVEGTSNPNLYWYRQAAGRGLQLLFYSVGIGQISSEVPQNLSASRPQDRQFILSSKKLLLSDSGFYLCAWSSVLGQPQHFGDGTRLSIL.